This T cell receptor (beta chain) was identified during a study of cytomegalovirus exposure and HLA in healthy donors. V was pared by 6 bases and J by 5 bases, with 16 bases between. There are 14 residues in the CDR3. Germline CDR1 MNHNS, CDR2 SASEGT. Study outcomes and limitations: Looking again later, the authors saw that most CMV-associated TCR beta chains seemed HLA-restricted. By HLA locus, TCR association rates varied in a later analysis, with DRB1 showing the most and HLA-C the fewest.

It was with 60 Vbeta and 13 Jbeta primers that the PCR ran. Only in-frame clones appear in the TCRdb table, and some are missing; sequencing was by immunoSEQ multiplex PCR. This sample has 150,000 to 200,000 clones; approximately 79% occur once, and the top ten carry over 6%. Comment on this clone: The target antigen is unknown.

Likely unrecorded immune exposures existed in these nominally healthy donors. The chain carries TRBV6-1 and TRBJ1-1; TRBD1 might be the D (6 bases). The clonotype was recovered from a man aged 35-49 years in good health and CMV-seropositive. The specimen was PBMCs. CDR3 coding DNA: TGTGCCAGCAGCCTCCAGGGGAGTGGGACTGAAGCTTTCTTT. Protein product: CASSLQGSGTEAFF.